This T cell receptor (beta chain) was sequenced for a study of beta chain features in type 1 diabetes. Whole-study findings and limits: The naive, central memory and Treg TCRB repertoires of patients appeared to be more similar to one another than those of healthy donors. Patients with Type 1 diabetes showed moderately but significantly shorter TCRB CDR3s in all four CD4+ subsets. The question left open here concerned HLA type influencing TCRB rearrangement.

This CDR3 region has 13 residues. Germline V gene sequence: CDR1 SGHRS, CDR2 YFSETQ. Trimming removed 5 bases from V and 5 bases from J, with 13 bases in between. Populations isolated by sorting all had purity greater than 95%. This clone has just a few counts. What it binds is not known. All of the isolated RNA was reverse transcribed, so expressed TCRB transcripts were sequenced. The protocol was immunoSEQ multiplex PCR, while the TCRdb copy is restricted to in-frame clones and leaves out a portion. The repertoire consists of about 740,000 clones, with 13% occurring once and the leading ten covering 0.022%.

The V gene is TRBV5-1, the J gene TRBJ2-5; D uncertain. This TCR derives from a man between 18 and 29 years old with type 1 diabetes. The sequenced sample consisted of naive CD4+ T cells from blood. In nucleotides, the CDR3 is TGCGCCAGCAGTAGCCCAGGCGGCGAGACCCAGTACTTC. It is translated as CASSSPGGETQYF.